This T cell receptor beta chain emerged from a study of blood T cells in healthy people across ages (dated by TCRdb to between 2014 and 2017). Regarding the complete study: In model experiments, template switching captured about one uniquely barcoded TCR beta cDNA molecule for every two T cells. Two additional independent replicas of 1 million unique cDNA reads from the same blood draw were analyzed for two donors (one aged 18 to 30 and one aged 80 or older). Four age groups were formed from the donors: young (average roughly 15 years), middle-aged (more than 35), aged (roughly 59) and long-lived (82). Donors of different ages were randomly distributed across sequencing lanes to avoid experimental bias. The study measured age-related changes in TCR beta repertoire diversity using deep sequencing normalized with unique cDNA molecular identifiers. Beyond this particular receptor, the publication reports: Bulk unsorted PBMC profiling prevented conclusive comparison of naive and antigen-experienced compartments. Compared with the aged group, the long-lived group had more naive CD4+ T cells, fewer expanded clones and increased TCR diversity, a pattern suggesting age selection. A strong correlation was found between observed TCR beta diversity and the percentage of naive T cells measured by flow cytometry. The CMV infection status of donors was not known, potentially confounding age-related changes in expanded clonotypes. As age increased, observed TCR beta diversity per million T cells dropped in a roughly linear way, and a significant reduction was already evident by age about 40. Estimates of total diversity based on one million sequenced T cells were considered lower bounds and underestimates.

This clonotype was found a few times. Its binding antigen is unknown. Base qualities are missing; no much larger clone stands one base away. The donors were some 36 Caucasian individuals from Russia, aged roughly 6 to 100 years, who were systemically healthy. Each donor gave ten milliliters of peripheral blood, collected into EDTA-treated Vacutainer tubes. Ficoll-Paque density-gradient centrifugation was used to isolate PBMCs, with at least 7 million obtained per sample. Total RNA was extracted from PBMCs with Trizol reagent, with at least 5.5 micrograms obtained per sample. For every donor, an aliquot of PBMCs went through flow cytometry to measure the percentages of naive CD45RAhigh/CD27high T cells. Between the V and J ends, shortened by 1 base and 1 base respectively, the junction contains 4 bases. The CDR3 holds 13 amino acids from the cysteine to the phenylalanine. Kept here is only the CDR3 DNA, which spans 39 bases and is read in frame from base 1. Looking up the germline V gene yields CDR1 KGHSH and CDR2 LQKENI.

The library was built by means of 5' RACE. Sequenced on an Illumina HiSeq 2500. The second PCR ran for roughly 7 to 12 cycles and used a J-beta primer mix along with a sample-barcoded 5' primer. A unique molecular identifier was introduced onto each TCR beta cDNA molecule by a template-switch 5' adaptor carrying 12 random nucleotides. Each sample yielded at least 3 million CDR3-containing paired-end reads. First-strand cDNA synthesis was performed from all RNA using the Mint cDNA synthesis kit, with priming by a TRBC-specific oligonucleotide. Following uracil-DNA glycosylase treatment, all cDNA underwent a first 18-cycle PCR with the universal primers M1SS and BC2_uni_R. Processing in the source paper ran as follows. For normalization, 1 million high-quality reads, each with a distinct molecular identifier, were randomly selected from each sample. Instead of being binned into consensus sequences, reads with shared molecular identifiers were discarded. MiTCR, with a Q25 quality threshold and the strictest error-elimination algorithm, was used for CDR3 identification, clonotype clustering and error correction. Lower-bound total TCR beta diversity was estimated with a nonparametric unseen species model using Euler transformation. TCRdb redid the processing of the public reads, applying fastp at Q25 and MiXCR, and retained in-frame beta chains. Rows are unified per CDR3 protein, each entry keeping the most common DNA and genes. What appears here as the V and J calls and clone size reflects TCRdb's work, not the paper's. This sample holds some 730,000 distinct CDR3 sequences; about 20% were observed only once. Together, the top ten hold around 22% of the sample.

The rearrangement joined TRBV18 to TRBJ1-1; there is no confident call for the D gene. The material sequenced was blood. This sequence was found in a man in his sixties or seventies in good health. The CDR3 is CASSPQKNTEAFF. The DNA reads as follows: TGTGCCAGCTCACCACAGAAGAACACTGAAGCTTTCTTT.